This entry lists 9 T cell receptor beta chains sequenced from one sample in a study of regulatory and conventional T cells in RAG deficiency. Libraries were prepared by immunoSEQ multiplex PCR; TCRdb keeps only in-frame clonotypes and omits some of them. The data contain approximately 30,000 clones, 95% to 96% of them singletons. Blood CD4+ CD25-low CD127-high conventional T cells supplied the genomic DNA template. The same sample was also used in a study of regulatory T cells. This second study notes: The primer mix had 52 TRBV and 13 TRBJ primers.

Sequenced material: CD25- CD4+ T cells sorted from blood. The receptors were sampled from a human donor in good health.

This sequence joins TRBV27 and TRBJ1-4; 7 nucleotides align to TRBD1. This CDR3 is built from 14 residues. Losses at the gene ends were 5 bases for V and 2 bases for J; bases not matched to a gene: 2. Germline CDR1 reads MNHEY; CDR2 reads SMNVEV (reference sequence). CDR3 sequence: CASSRGQTNEKLFF. The CDR3 region has the DNA TGTGCCAGCAGTCGGGGACAGACTAATGAAAAACTGTTTTTT.

The chain is built from TRBV27 and TRBJ1-2, with 11 bases matching TRBD1. The CDR3 sequence is 14 residues long. The germline V gene encodes CDR1 MNHEY and CDR2 SMNVEV (reference sequence). V lost 10 bases and J lost 8; bases outside the gene matches: 12. Here the CDR3 reads CATGTGGPGGGYTF. CDR3 in DNA: TGTGCCACCGGGACAGGGGGGCCCGGCGGCGGCTACACCTTC.

DNA for the CDR3: TGCGCCAGCGGGACAGAGAGTGAAGCTTTCTTT. Protein sequence: CASGTESEAFF. The chain employs TRBV5-1 and TRBJ1-1, with TRBD1 identical over 7 bases. Germline V gene data show CDR1 as SGHRS and CDR2 as YFSETQ. The CDR3 has 11 residues. The J segment lost 7 bases and the V segment lost 7 bases, leaving 4 bases of the junction unmatched.

V gene TRBV5-4 combines with J gene TRBJ2-7; D is unresolved. In germline, CDR1 is SGHNT, CDR2 YYREEE (reference sequence). V was shortened by 0 bases and J by 7 bases, with 17 bases between the two germline ends. This CDR3 is built from 15 residues. DNA for the CDR3: TGTGCCAGCAGCTTGGAGAAGGCTAGAAGTCGGGAGCAGTACTTC. It encodes CASSLEKARSREQYF. Looking up the rest from reference TRBV5-4 and TRBJ2-7 gives the full variable domain: ETGVTQSPTHLIKTRGQQVTLRCSSQSGHNTVSWYQQALGQGPQFIFQYYREEENGRGNFPPRFSGLQFPNYSSELNVNALELDDSALYLCASSLEKARSREQYFGPGTRLTVT.

The genes are TRBV6-4 and TRBJ2-1, with D possibly TRBD2 on 6 matching bases. The CDR3 spans 15 residues. The germline CDR1 and CDR2 sequences are MRHNA and SNTAGT. V was pared by 6 bases and J by 3 bases, with 15 bases between. The CDR3 sequence is CASSPGAGNYNEQFF. CDR3 nucleotide sequence: TGTGCCAGCAGCCCCGGGGCGGGGAACTACAATGAGCAGTTCTTC.

CDR3 nucleotide sequence: TGTGCCAGCAGCCTCACCGGGATACCCAACACTGAAGCTTTCTTT. It yields the protein CASSLTGIPNTEAFF. The chain links TRBV9 to TRBJ1-1, with D unresolved. V dropped 4 bases and J dropped 2 bases, with 15 bases sitting between them. The length of the CDR3 is 15 residues. CDR1 is SGDLS and CDR2 is YYNGEE in the germline V gene.

V and J are TRBV23-1 and TRBJ1-2, with 7 bases matching TRBD1. TRBV23-1 is an ORF, with its function uncertain. The CDR3 spans 14 residues. With V trimmed by 8 bases and J by 0 bases, 6 bases remained unmatched. CDR3 protein: CASDPGQPNYGYTF. CDR3 nucleotide sequence: TGCGCCAGCGATCCGGGACAGCCTAACTATGGCTACACCTTC.

The chain combines TRBV5-1 with TRBJ2-3; 7 bases align to TRBD1. Per the germline V gene, CDR1 is SGHRS and CDR2 is YFSETQ. V was pared by 2 bases and J by 0 bases, with 3 bases of the junction left unmatched. The CDR3 length is 15 residues. The CDR3 reads CASSFDRVSTDTQYF. CDR3 coding DNA: TGCGCCAGCAGCTTCGACAGGGTCAGCACAGATACGCAGTATTTT. The full variable domain, its missing parts supplied by reference TRBV5-1 and TRBJ2-3, is KAGVTQTPRYLIKTRGQQVTLSCSPISGHRSVSWYQQTPGQGLQFLFEYFSETQRNKGNFPGRFSGRQFSNSRSEMNVSTLELGDSALYLCASSFDRVSTDTQYFGPGTRLTVL.

This chain links TRBV5-1 with TRBJ2-5, with 7 bases that match TRBD1. After removal of 4 bases from V and 5 bases from J, the junction contained 14 bases not matched to a gene. Germline lookup yields CDR1 SGHRS and CDR2 YFSETQ. The CDR3 consists of 16 residues. The CDR3 DNA sequence: TGCGCCAGCAGCCCGAGACAGGGCCCTGGGGTCGAGACCCAGTACTTC. Protein: CASSPRQGPGVETQYF.